The 10 T cell receptor beta chains given below trace back to one sample, sequenced in a study of T cell responses to AZD1222 COVID-19 vaccine. Sequencing used immunoSEQ multiplex PCR; TCRdb keeps in-frame clones, though not all of them. The sample lists nearly 200,000 clones, roughly 92% occurring once. This material consisted of peripheral blood, taken 28 days after the second AZD1222 dose. The receptors derive from an adult who received the AZD1222 COVID-19 vaccine.

The V gene is TRBV7-9, the J gene TRBJ1-5; D unclear. There are 15 residues in the CDR3. The V and J ends lost 3 bases and 2 bases respectively, with 11 bases between them. Germline loops: CDR1 SEHNR, CDR2 FQNEAQ (reference sequence). CDR3 bases: TGTGCCAGCAGCTTGGAGGGTGGGGGCAATCAGCCCCAGCATTTT. Residues: CASSLEGGGNQPQHF. The whole variable domain, filled in from reference TRBV7-9 and TRBJ1-5, reads DTGVSQNPRHKITKRGQNVTFRCDPISEHNRLYWYRQTLGQGPEFLTYFQNEAQLEKSRLLSDRFSAERPKGSFSTLEIQRTEQGDSAMYLCASSLEGGGNQPQHFGDGTRLSIL.

The chain carries TRBV4-1 and TRBJ2-7, with TRBD1 identical over 7 bases. J was trimmed by 0 bases and V by 4 bases; bases with no gene match: 9. Looked up from germline, CDR1 is MGHRA and CDR2 is YSYEKL. CDR3 size: 16 residues. The CDR3 DNA reads TGCGCCAGCAGCCTACTGGACAGGCCGAGCTCCTACGAGCAGTACTTC. It translates to CASSLLDRPSSYEQYF.

This CDR3 reads CASSAQGGGAGPYGYTF. The DNA of the CDR3 is TGTGCCAGCAGCGCCCAAGGGGGGGGCGCGGGTCCCTATGGCTACACCTTC. This chain links TRBV9 with TRBJ1-2, with a possible D match to TRBD1 (6 bases). The CDR3 spans 17 residues. V was shortened by 3 bases and J by 4 bases, with 22 bases between the two germline ends. Germline V gene data show CDR1 as SGDLS and CDR2 as YYNGEE.

The V call is TRBV6-5, the J call TRBJ1-1, with a possible D match to TRBD1 (5 bases). Per the germline V gene, CDR1 is MNHEY and CDR2 is SVGAGI. The CDR3 is 15 amino acids. The ends were cut back, 2 bases at V and 1 base at J, with 11 bases in the middle. DNA of the CDR3: TGTGCCAGCAGTTACCGGGGGAGGGGGAACACTGAAGCTTTCTTT. It codes for CASSYRGRGNTEAFF.

The chain recombines TRBV19 with TRBJ1-1, with D hard to call. CDR1 LNHDA and CDR2 SQIVND come from the germline V gene (reference sequence). This CDR3 spans 13 amino acids. Trimming left V 6 bases short and J 1 base short, with 9 bases between. The CDR3 bases are TGTGCCAGTAGCCGACCGCAGAACACTGAAGCTTTCTTT. Its protein is CASSRPQNTEAFF.

The gene calls are TRBV7-2 and TRBJ1-2, with 8 bases matching TRBD1. CDR3 length: 15 residues. After removal of 4 bases from V and 8 bases from J, the junction contained 12 bases not matched to a gene. Germline CDR1 and CDR2: SGHTA and FQGNSA. CDR3 DNA: TGTGCCAGCAGCTCCGTGGACAGGGCGTCGGAAGGCTACACCTTC. Protein sequence: CASSSVDRASEGYTF.

The V and J genes are TRBV7-2 and TRBJ1-1; D is ambiguous. This CDR3 region has 15 residues. Trimming pared 1 base from V and 4 bases from J, leaving 13 bases between. The V gene's germline CDR1 is SGHTA and CDR2 FQGNSA. CDR3 nucleotide sequence: TGTGCCAGCAGCTTAGTGGAGGGTAGTGGCACTGAAGCTTTCTTT. This sequence encodes CASSLVEGSGTEAFF. The whole variable domain, filled in from reference TRBV7-2 and TRBJ1-1, reads GAGVSQSPSNKVTEKGKDVELRCDPISGHTALYWYRQSLGQGLEFLIYFQGNSAPDKSGLPSDRFSAERTGGSVSTLTIQRTQQEDSAVYLCASSLVEGSGTEAFFGQGTRLTVV.

This clone was detected once. This chain links TRBV3-1 (or the pseudogene TRBV3-2) with TRBJ1-1; 8 bases line up with TRBD1. Per the germline V gene, CDR1 is LGHDT and CDR2 is YNNKEL (reference sequence). CDR3 size: 13 residues. The V and J ends lost 3 bases and 3 bases, in that order; junction bases with no gene match: 0. The CDR3 loop reads CASSQTGDTEAFF. DNA for the CDR3: TGTGCCAGCAGCCAGACAGGGGACACTGAAGCTTTCTTT.

The chain combines TRBV5-6 with TRBJ1-1; D is unresolved. Germline loops: CDR1 SGHDT, CDR2 YYEEEE. V lost 4 bases and J lost 1, with 8 bases in between. The CDR3 is made up of 13 amino acids. The CDR3 spells CASSPEWNTEAFF. Here the CDR3 DNA reads TGTGCCAGCAGCCCCGAGTGGAACACTGAAGCTTTCTTT.

The chain combines TRBV2 with TRBJ2-7; unclear D gene. This CDR3 is 13 amino acids long. V gave up 2 bases and J gave up 2 bases, with 7 bases separating them. Germline CDR1 reads SNHLY; CDR2 reads FYNNEI. The chain's CDR3 is CASSELQPYEQYF. The CDR3 region has the DNA TGTGCCAGCAGTGAACTACAACCCTACGAGCAGTACTTC.